This T cell receptor beta chain was documented in a study of cytomegalovirus exposure and HLA in healthy donors. For the study at large: Earlier, some 180 million T cells were analyzed, and around 100 million unique TCR beta sequences were found among them.

The germline gives CDR1 LNHNV, CDR2 YYDKDF (reference sequence). The CDR3 loop spans 15 amino acids. With 4 bases clipped from V and 4 bases from J, the junction kept 7 bases outside the gene matches. PCR employed 60 Vbeta and 13 Jbeta primers. Libraries were prepared by immunoSEQ multiplex PCR; TCRdb keeps only in-frame clonotypes and omits some of them. Here the sample spans about 190,000 clones, approximately 82% being singletons. Study-wide results and limits: TRBV6-2, TRBV6-3 and some other V segments were excluded as indistinguishable. Available immune exposure information covered CMV serostatus only. Most TCR sequences showed up rarely, but some public TCRs showed up in many donors.

About this clone: Its antigen is not identified.

The receptor was derived from a young woman in good health and CMV-seronegative. The chain links TRBV15 to TRBJ2-3, with 8 bases aligning to TRBD1. Input material: PBMCs. The CDR3 DNA is TGTGCCACCAGCATGTGGACAGGGCCTTCAGATACGCAGTATTTT. It yields the protein CATSMWTGPSDTQYF.